This TCR beta chain was obtained from a study of PD-1 blockade in classical Hodgkin lymphoma. Relapse after autologous stem cell transplantation occurred in every patient, and brentuximab vedotin exposure varied. The method was immunoSEQ multiplex PCR; TCRdb's version includes in-frame clones alone and lacks a portion of them. In the table there are approximately 84,000 clones, around 86% of which are singletons. Germline V gene data show CDR1 as MNHNS and CDR2 as SASEGT. This CDR3 is 15 amino acids long. V was pared by 1 base and J by 4 bases, with 4 bases of the junction left unmatched. The rearrangement links TRBV6-1 to TRBJ2-1; 7 bases match TRBD2. The receptor was derived from a human donor with classical Hodgkin lymphoma. The sequencing used peripheral blood mononuclear cells (PBMCs), collected at baseline. The CDR3 DNA is TGTGCCAGCAGTGAAGATGGCGGGGGTTACAATGAGCAGTTCTTC. Protein sequence: CASSEDGGGYNEQFF.